This T cell receptor (beta chain) was sequenced in a study of blood T cell repertoires in COVID-19. In the study overall: Acute and convalescent COVID-19 specimens originated in the United States, Italy and Spain. The cDNA or gDNA used as material had been derived from T cells, B-cell-depleted T cells, or PBMCs.

Enrolled through a virtual design, the participants were between about 18 and 100 years of age and came from under 30 US areas. Participant reports of clinical history set cohort assignment. The CDR3 is 16 amino acids. Germline V gene sequence: CDR1 MDHEN, CDR2 SYDVKM. The V end lost 4 bases, the J end lost 0 bases, and 13 bases lay between the germline ends. Assay used: immunoSEQ multiplex PCR; TCRdb lists only in-frame clones, some missing. Of 350,000 or so clones in the sample, 92% were seen once. This clonotype originated in a woman in her 30s who had recovered from COVID-19. The chain carries TRBV28 and TRBJ1-3; no clear D. Material: PBMCs or T cells enriched from blood (not recorded which). This chain's CDR3 is CASSSYTGHSGNTIYF. CDR3 nucleotides: TGTGCCAGCAGTTCATACACTGGGCACTCTGGAAACACCATATATTTT. The variable domain in full, with the rest retrieved from reference TRBV28 and TRBJ1-3, is DVKVTQSSRYLVKRTGEKVFLECVQDMDHENMFWYRQDPGLGLRLIYFSYDVKMKEKGDIPEGYSVSREKKERFSLILESASTNQTSMYLCASSSYTGHSGNTIYFGEGSWLTVV.